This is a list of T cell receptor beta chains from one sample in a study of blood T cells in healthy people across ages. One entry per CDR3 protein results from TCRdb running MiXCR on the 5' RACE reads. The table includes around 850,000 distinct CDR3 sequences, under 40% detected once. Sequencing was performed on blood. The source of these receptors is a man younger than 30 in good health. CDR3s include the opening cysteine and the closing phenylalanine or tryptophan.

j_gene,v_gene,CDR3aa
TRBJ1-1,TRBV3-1,CASSQTGGRDTEAFF
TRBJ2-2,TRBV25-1,CASSERWNSGELFF
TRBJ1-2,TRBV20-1,CSASLDGYTF
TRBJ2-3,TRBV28,CASSLRSGGPGRTQYF
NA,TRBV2,CASSPTGDVSSYNEQYF
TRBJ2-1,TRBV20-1,CSARRGSLGISYNEQFF
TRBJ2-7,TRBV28,CASSQRRTGRYEQYF
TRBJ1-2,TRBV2,CASSEVVRDRDPFNYGYTF
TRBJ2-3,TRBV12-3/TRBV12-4,CASSNRVTDTQYF
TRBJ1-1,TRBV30,CAWSVGRVNTEAFF
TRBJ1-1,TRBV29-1,CSVILITEAFF
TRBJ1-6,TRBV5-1,CASRADLSYNSPLHF
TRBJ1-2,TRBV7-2,CASRQLSNYGYTF
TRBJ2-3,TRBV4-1,CASSPPNQGVGADTQYF
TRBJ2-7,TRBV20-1,CSARRPYEQYF
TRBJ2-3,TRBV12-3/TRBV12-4,CASSLRDTQYF
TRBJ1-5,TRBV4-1,CASSQISDRLSPNQPQHF
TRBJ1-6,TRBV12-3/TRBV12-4,CASQRGQDNSPPHF
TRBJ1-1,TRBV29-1,CSVPPRPEAFF
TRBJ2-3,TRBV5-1,CASSLEASGLNTDTQYF
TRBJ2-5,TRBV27,CASSLRQSQETQYF
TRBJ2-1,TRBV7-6,CASSLVPSGGVWNEQFF
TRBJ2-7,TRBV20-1,CSAKAKGSSYGQYF
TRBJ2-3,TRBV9,CASSVHLGTALGDTQYF
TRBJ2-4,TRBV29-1,CSVVTAAKNIQYF
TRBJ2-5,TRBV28,CASRDYQETQYF
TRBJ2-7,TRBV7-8,CASSLSGQTHHEQYF
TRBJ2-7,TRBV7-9,CASSLVASGGEQYF
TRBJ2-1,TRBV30,CAWRPRGREQFF
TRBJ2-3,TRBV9,CASSIHRDTQYF
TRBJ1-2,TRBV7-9,CASSFSGVHGYTF
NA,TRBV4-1,CASSQDDRQTETQFF
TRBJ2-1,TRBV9,CASSVVVAGTNNEQFF
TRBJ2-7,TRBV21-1,CASSKRVGPDLTAYEQYF
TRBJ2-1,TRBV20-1,CSARLVGQGVQETQFF
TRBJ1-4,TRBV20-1,CSAGAGTGQEKLFF
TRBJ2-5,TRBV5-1,CASSQRAVQETQYF
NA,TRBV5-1,CAGSPGQGNYEQYF
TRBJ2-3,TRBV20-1,CSASPGDTQYF